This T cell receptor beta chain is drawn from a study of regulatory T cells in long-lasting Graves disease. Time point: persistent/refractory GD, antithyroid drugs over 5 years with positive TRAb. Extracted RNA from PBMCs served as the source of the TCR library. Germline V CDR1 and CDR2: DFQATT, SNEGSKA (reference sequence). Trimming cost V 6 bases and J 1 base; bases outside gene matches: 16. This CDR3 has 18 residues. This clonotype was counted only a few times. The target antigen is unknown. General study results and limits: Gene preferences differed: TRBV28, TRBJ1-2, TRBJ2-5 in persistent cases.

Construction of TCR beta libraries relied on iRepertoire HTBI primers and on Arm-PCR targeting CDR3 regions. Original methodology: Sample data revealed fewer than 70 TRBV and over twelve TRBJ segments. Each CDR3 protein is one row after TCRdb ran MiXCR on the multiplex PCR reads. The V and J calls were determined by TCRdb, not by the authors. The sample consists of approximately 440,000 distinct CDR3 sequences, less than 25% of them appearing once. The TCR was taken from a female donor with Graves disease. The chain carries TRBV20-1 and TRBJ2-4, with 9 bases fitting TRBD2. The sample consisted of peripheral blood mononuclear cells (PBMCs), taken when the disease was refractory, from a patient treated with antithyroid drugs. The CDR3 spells CSATPLAGGRKAKNIQYF. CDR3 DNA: TGCAGTGCAACACCTTTGGCGGGAGGGCGGAAGGCCAAAAACATTCAGTACTTC.